A single sample is the source of the 20 T cell receptor beta chains below, sequenced in a study of T cells in Graves' hyperthyroidism and ophthalmopathy. TCR beta CDR3 regions were amplified from RNA transcripts. The HTBI primer set drove a first-round RT-PCR of the TCR CDR3. TCRdb passed the multiplex PCR reads through MiXCR, listing each CDR3 protein once. The table lists roughly 500,000 distinct CDR3 sequences, about 43% of them singletons, with under 20% in the top ten. Sequencing was performed on peripheral blood or thyroid tissue (not recorded which). These receptors all come from an adult woman with Graves' disease, either hyperthyroidism or ophthalmopathy (not recorded which).

As for this clonotype: The CDR3 ends on some other residue instead of the conserved phenylalanine or tryptophan, so this is likely a read error. It is unclear where the CDR3 begins or ends on the DNA, so no DNA is shown, and the CDR3 is as TCRdb lists it. V is TRBV2 and J is TRBJ1-3. Germline V CDR1 and CDR2: SNHLY, FYNNEI. The CDR3 has 11 residues if both end residues are counted. CDR3 sequence: CASSEEAGDLT.

V is TRBV15 and J is TRBJ2-5; D is uncertain. V was pared by 1 base and J by 9 bases, with 9 bases between. This CDR3 has 12 residues. Germline V gene lookup returns CDR1 LNHNV and CDR2 YYDKDF (reference sequence). CDR3 sequence: CATSRAGQPQYF. CDR3 DNA: TGTGCCACCAGCAGAGCTGGTCAGCCCCAGTACTTC.

Remarks on this clonotype: Given a much more abundant clone one base away, this may be a read error. The chain couples TRBV28 to TRBJ1-1; 9 nucleotides line up with TRBD1. The CDR3 loop spans 12 amino acids. Unmatched junction bases numbered 2, after V lost 6 bases and J lost 6 bases. Germline lookup yields CDR1 MDHEN and CDR2 SYDVKM. CDR3 region: CASRDRGSEAFF. The CDR3, as DNA: TGTGCCAGCAGGGACAGGGGCTCTGAAGCTTTCTTT.

In this sample, this clonotype turned up many times. This chain uses TRBV28 with TRBJ1-2; D uncertain. The CDR3 totals 12 residues. V lost 5 bases to trimming and J lost 4 bases, with 8 bases between them. CDR1 MDHEN and CDR2 SYDVKM come from the germline V gene. The CDR3 region is CASSEPSYGYTF. In DNA, the CDR3 is TGTGCCAGCAGTGAACCTTCCTATGGCTACACCTTC.

The chain has TRBV6-1 and TRBJ1-5, with D possibly TRBD1 on 5 matching bases. Germline CDR1 and CDR2: MNHNS and SASEGT. V lost 8 bases to trimming and J lost 1 base, with 12 bases between them. This CDR3 is built from 14 residues. The CDR3 DNA is TGTGCCAGCCCTCGACAGTCGAGCAATCAGCCCCAGCATTTT. This encodes CASPRQSSNQPQHF.

This chain links TRBV3-1 with TRBJ1-1; unclear D gene. The germline CDR1 and CDR2 sequences are LGHDT and YNNKEL (reference sequence). V shed 4 bases and J shed 1 base, with 16 bases lying between them. CDR3 length: 16 residues. CDR3: CASSPWTLPGNTEAFF. As DNA, the CDR3 is TGTGCCAGCAGCCCCTGGACTCTACCAGGGAACACTGAAGCTTTCTTT.

The chain joins TRBV24-1 to TRBJ2-5; D gene uncertain. The ends were cut back, 4 bases at V and 5 bases at J, with 10 bases in the middle. From germline, CDR1 is KGHDR and CDR2 SFDVKD. CDR3 length: 13 residues. DNA for the CDR3: TGTGCCACCAGTGAACCACTTCGGGAGACCCAGTACTTC. Translation: CATSEPLRETQYF.

Many counts were recorded for this clonotype. The chain carries TRBV2 and TRBJ2-7, with D unclear. Per the germline V gene, CDR1 is SNHLY and CDR2 is FYNNEI. V lost 3 bases, J lost 2 bases, and 8 bases lay in between. The CDR3 spans 13 residues. CDR3 residues: CASSDAQTYEQYF. The DNA for the CDR3 is TGTGCCAGCAGTGACGCACAAACCTACGAGCAGTACTTC.

The chain joins TRBV18 to TRBJ1-1; D remains unclear. Germline V gene data show CDR1 as KGHSH and CDR2 as LQKENI. Trimming removed 4 bases at V and 1 base at J, with 10 bases between. This CDR3 is built from 14 residues. The CDR3 loop is CASSRAQSNTEAFF. In DNA form, the CDR3 reads TGTGCCAGCTCACGTGCTCAGTCGAACACTGAAGCTTTCTTT.

This clonotype showed up many times. The chain carries TRBV14 and TRBJ1-1; D gene ambiguous. The germline V gene encodes CDR1 SGHDN and CDR2 FVKESK. The CDR3 totals 13 residues. V was pared by 2 bases and J by 4 bases, with 8 bases between. The CDR3, as DNA: TGTGCCAGCAGCCAAAGCGATAGCACTGAAGCTTTCTTT. As protein: CASSQSDSTEAFF. Drawing the rest from reference TRBV14 and TRBJ1-1, the complete variable domain is EAGVTQFPSHSVIEKGQTVTLRCDPISGHDNLYWYRRVMGKEIKFLLHFVKESKQDESGMPNNRFLAERTGGTYSTLKVQPAELEDSGVYFCASSQSDSTEAFFGQGTRLTVV.

This clonotype turned up a few times. J is TRBJ2-5 and V is TRBV7-2, with D perhaps matching TRBD1 or TRBD2 (7 bases each). Trimming took off 4 bases at V and 7 bases at J, with 13 bases between the two ends. Germline V lookup: CDR1 SGHTA, CDR2 FQGNSA. The CDR3 contains 13 residues. The DNA of the CDR3 is TGTGCCAGCAGCTCAGACAGGGAGGGGACCCAGTACTTC. The encoded protein is CASSSDREGTQYF.

Points on this clonotype: It is likely a read error, because the conserved phenylalanine at the end of the CDR3 is missing. It is unclear where the CDR3 begins or ends on the DNA, so no DNA is shown, and the CDR3 is as TCRdb lists it. V gene TRBV5-1 combines with J gene TRBJ1-4. Looked up from germline, CDR1 is SGHRS and CDR2 is YFSETQ. Ends included, the CDR3 has 9 residues. The CDR3 loop is CASSRAEGG.

This clonotype was recorded once. V is TRBV2 and J is TRBJ1-1, with 7 nucleotides matching TRBD1. CDR3 size: 13 residues. V shed 8 bases, J shed 2 bases, and the junction held 5 bases outside the gene matches. Germline CDR1 is SNHLY and CDR2 is FYNNEI. CDR3 nucleotides: TGTGCCAGCCAGGGACAGATAAACACTGAAGCTTTCTTT. Its protein product is CASQGQINTEAFF.

The chain is built from TRBV2 and TRBJ2-5; 8 bases match TRBD2. The CDR3 contains 12 residues. The junction had 7 bases not matched to a gene; V was cut back by 7 bases and J by 9 bases. Germline CDR1 SNHLY, CDR2 FYNNEI. Here the CDR3 DNA reads TGTGCCAGCAAAGCGGGAGTAGAAGCCCAGTACTTC. Amino acids: CASKAGVEAQYF.

The chain carries TRBV29-1 and TRBJ1-5; no clear D. The CDR3 length is 12 residues. V lost 7 bases to trimming and J lost 1 base, with 8 bases between them. Germline V CDR1 and CDR2: SQVTM, ANQGSEA. The CDR3 bases are TGCAGCGCTACAGAGAGCAATCAGCCCCAGCATTTT. This gives the protein CSATESNQPQHF.

As concerns this clonotype: The junction shows a germline mismatch at one end, possibly a read error. V gene TRBV5-1 combines with J gene TRBJ2-2; tentative D call: TRBD2 (6 bases). The CDR3 is made up of 15 amino acids. Germline V gene sequence: CDR1 SGHRS, CDR2 YFSETQ. The CDR3 DNA reads as TGCGCCAGCAGCTTGGAGGCTGCGAACACCGGGGGGCTGTTTTTT. Amino acids: CASSLEAANTGGLFF.

This clonotype was seen repeatedly, ten times or more. The genes are TRBV9 and TRBJ2-7; D is uncertain. The CDR3 totals 14 residues. The ends were cut back, 4 bases at V and 2 bases at J, with 13 bases in the middle. Germline V gene sequence: CDR1 SGDLS, CDR2 YYNGEE. CDR3 sequence reads: CASSLDLPPYEQYF. CDR3 bases: TGTGCCAGCAGCCTAGATCTCCCGCCCTACGAGCAGTACTTC.

This clonotype was observed at least ten times. J is TRBJ2-7 and V is TRBV10-3; TRBD1 matches at 7 bases. With 4 bases clipped from V and 7 bases from J, the junction kept 7 bases outside the gene matches. The germline CDR1 and CDR2 sequences are ENHRY and SYGVKD. CDR3 length: 13 residues. The CDR3 sequence is CAISVVRGQEQYF. The CDR3 bases are TGTGCCATCAGTGTGGTAAGGGGGCAAGAGCAGTACTTC.

This clonotype occurred many times. The chain joins TRBV5-1 to TRBJ1-1; TRBD1 agrees at 8 bases. Trimming removed 2 bases from V and 4 bases from J; junction bases left unmatched: 13. Per germline, CDR1 SGHRS and CDR2 YFSETQ. The CDR3 is made up of 17 amino acids. This CDR3 reads CASSFSGQGFVSTEAFF. DNA of the CDR3: TGCGCCAGCAGCTTCTCAGGACAGGGATTCGTCAGCACTGAAGCTTTCTTT.

This clonotype was observed many times. V and J are TRBV5-4 and TRBJ2-5; 14 bases agree with TRBD2. CDR1 and CDR2 (germline): SGHNT, YYREEE (reference sequence). J lost 3 bases, V lost 4 bases, and 11 bases had no gene match. The CDR3 has 18 residues. The CDR3 DNA follows: TGTGCCAGCAGCCCGGAGGCGGCGACTAGCGGGAGGGAAGAGACCCAGTACTTC. Amino acids: CASSPEAATSGREETQYF.